This T cell receptor (beta chain) came from a study of blood T cell repertoires in COVID-19 (dated by TCRdb to the early 2020s). At the level of the whole study: Samples covering the acute and convalescent phases of COVID-19 were provided by collaborators in the United States, Italy and Spain. Samples came from the ongoing ImmuneRACE study (first 160 participants) plus 1,254 subjects from 6 global collaborators. The prospective study material was composed of cDNA or gDNA derived from T cells, B-cell-depleted T cells, or PBMCs. Nearly every sample came with metadata listing a de-identified subject ID, COVID-19 status, age in years and sex. The dataset comprised deeply sampled blood TCRbeta repertoires from subjects exposed to, actively infected with, or recovered from COVID-19. The repertoires were released in a freely available public database intended as a resource for research on the immune response to SARS-CoV-2. Where available, HLA class I and class II types were taken from metadata supplied by the sample provider and were not determined by assay-based typing. General findings and caveats noted by the study authors: How much clinical and demographic metadata was included differed by source and by participant, and the metadata was provided uncurated.

TCRbeta CDR3 regions were amplified from genomic DNA by means of the immunoSEQ Assay, a bias-controlled multiplex PCR. On the study's bioinformatics: Within the assay, amplification of reference gene primers was used to estimate how many nucleated cells each sample contained. To quantify the absolute abundance of each unique TCRbeta CDR3 rearrangement, sequence reads were collapsed and filtered. For each sample, productive Simpson clonality was calculated by taking the square root of Simpson's diversity index across productive rearrangements. The table comes from immuneACCESS by way of TCRdb, which keeps in-frame sequences with V and J called. Part of the clones is missing from these tables; in studies checked, under half for an unresolved V gene and the rest for unknown reasons. Clone size and V and J calls were adopted from that table, with D and trimming inferred from the DNA. The sample contains 90,000 to 100,000 clones, 82% of them found a single time. 15% to 20% of the sample is held by the ten biggest clonotypes.

Whole blood was collected in K2EDTA tubes by collaborating institutions according to the institutions' own protocols. For TCRbeta analysis, collaborators shipped samples as frozen whole blood, isolated PBMCs, or DNA extracted from either of those sample types. CDR1 and CDR2 were assigned from the germline V gene as MRHNA and SNTAGT. The germline ends are 12 bases apart after V is trimmed by 3 bases and J by 1 base. The CDR3 spans 15 residues, from the cysteine through the phenylalanine. The sequence is cut down to CDR3 DNA, 45 bases in frame from base 1. To note about this clone: Its antigen target is currently unknown. Within one base of it there is no much larger clone, and no base qualities were kept.

Rearrangement joined TRBV6-4 to TRBJ1-1, with a tentative D gene TRBD1 over 5 matching bases. This receptor was taken from an elderly man with acute or convalescent COVID-19. The sequenced material came from peripheral blood. The sequence in DNA is TGTGCCAGCAGTGATGGGAGCGGGGGGAACACTGAAGCTTTCTTT. Its translation reads: CASSDGSGGNTEAFF.